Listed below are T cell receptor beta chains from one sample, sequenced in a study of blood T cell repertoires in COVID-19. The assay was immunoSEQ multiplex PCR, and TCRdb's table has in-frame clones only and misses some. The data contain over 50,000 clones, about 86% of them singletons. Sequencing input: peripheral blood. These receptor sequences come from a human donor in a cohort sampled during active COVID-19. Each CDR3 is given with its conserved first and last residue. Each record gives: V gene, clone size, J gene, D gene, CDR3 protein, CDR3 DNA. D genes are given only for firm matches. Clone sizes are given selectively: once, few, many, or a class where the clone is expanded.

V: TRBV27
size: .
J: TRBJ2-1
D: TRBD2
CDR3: CASSLPGTSGRAYNEQFF
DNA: TGTGCCAGCAGCCTCCCCGGGACTAGCGGGAGAGCCTACAATGAGCAGTTCTTC

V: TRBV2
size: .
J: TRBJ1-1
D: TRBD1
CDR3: CASTRGQGEAFF
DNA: TGTGCCAGCACTAGGGGGCAAGGTGAAGCTTTCTTT

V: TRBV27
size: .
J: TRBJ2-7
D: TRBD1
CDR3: CASSERQGNEQYF
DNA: TGTGCCAGCAGTGAGAGACAGGGTAACGAGCAGTACTTC

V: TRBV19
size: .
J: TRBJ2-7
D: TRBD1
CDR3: CASSTTGGKSYEQYF
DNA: TGTGCCAGTAGTACGACAGGGGGCAAGTCTTACGAGCAGTACTTC

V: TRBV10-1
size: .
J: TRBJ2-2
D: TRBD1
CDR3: CASSEFWTGRNTGELFF
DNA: TGCGCCAGCAGTGAATTTTGGACAGGGAGAAACACCGGGGAGCTGTTTTTT

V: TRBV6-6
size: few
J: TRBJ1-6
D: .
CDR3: CASSSQGESPLHF
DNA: TGTGCCAGCAGTTCACAGGGAGAATCACCCCTCCACTTT

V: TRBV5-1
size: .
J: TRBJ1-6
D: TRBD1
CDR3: CASSLGQGAFLHF
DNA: TGCGCCAGCAGCTTGGGACAGGGGGCGTTTCTCCACTTT

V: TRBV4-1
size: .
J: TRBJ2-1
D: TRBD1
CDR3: CASKGFGTGSSYNEQFF
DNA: TGCGCCAGCAAAGGATTTGGGACAGGGAGCTCCTACAATGAGCAGTTCTTC

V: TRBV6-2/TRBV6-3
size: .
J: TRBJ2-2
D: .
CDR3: CASSYSRNPNTGELFF
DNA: TGTGCCAGCAGTTACTCGCGTAATCCGAACACCGGGGAGCTGTTTTTT

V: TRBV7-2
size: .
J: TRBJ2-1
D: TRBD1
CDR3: CASSLGQGRSNEQFF
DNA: TGTGCCAGCAGCTTAGGACAGGGAAGGAGTAATGAGCAGTTCTTC

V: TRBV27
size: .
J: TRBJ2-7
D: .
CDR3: CASSLKRVSYEQYF
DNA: TGTGCCAGCAGTTTAAAGCGGGTGTCCTACGAGCAGTACTTC

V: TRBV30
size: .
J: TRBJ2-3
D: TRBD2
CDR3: CAWSAGLGGRTDTQYF
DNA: TGTGCCTGGAGCGCCGGACTAGGTGGTCGGACCGATACGCAGTATTTT

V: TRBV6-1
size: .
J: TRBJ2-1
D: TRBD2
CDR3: CASSVTQLAGSLLEFF
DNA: TGTGCCAGCAGTGTTACTCAACTAGCGGGTTCGTTGTTGGAGTTCTTC

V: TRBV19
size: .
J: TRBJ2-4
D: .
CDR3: CASSSMTGTNIQYF
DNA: TGTGCCAGTAGTTCTATGACAGGAACAAACATTCAGTACTTC

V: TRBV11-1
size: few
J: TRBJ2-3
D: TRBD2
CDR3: CASSLGGGRATDTQYF
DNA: TGTGCCAGCAGCTTAGGAGGCGGGAGGGCCACAGATACGCAGTATTTT

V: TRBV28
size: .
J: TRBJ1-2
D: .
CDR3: CASSPSMRGYTF
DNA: TGTGCCAGCAGTCCTAGTATGAGGGGCTACACCTTC

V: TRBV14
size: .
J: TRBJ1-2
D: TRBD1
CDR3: CASSPIGTGLYGYTF
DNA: TGTGCCAGCAGCCCCATCGGGACAGGGTTGTATGGCTACACCTTC

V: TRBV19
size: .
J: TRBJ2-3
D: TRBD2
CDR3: CASSIVRLAGGWADTQYF
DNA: TGTGCCAGTAGTATCGTTAGACTAGCGGGAGGATGGGCAGATACGCAGTATTTT

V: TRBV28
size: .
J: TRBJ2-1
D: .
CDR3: CASSSHGSYNEQFF
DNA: TGTGCCAGCAGCTCCCACGGCTCCTACAATGAGCAGTTCTTC

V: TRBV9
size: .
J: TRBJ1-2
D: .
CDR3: CASSKVLTGSYGYTF
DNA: TGTGCCAGCAGCAAGGTCCTAACAGGGTCTTATGGCTACACCTTC

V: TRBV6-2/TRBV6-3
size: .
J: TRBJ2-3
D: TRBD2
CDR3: CASSDRDYFTDTQYF
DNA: TGTGCCAGCAGTGACCGGGACTACTTCACAGATACGCAGTATTTT

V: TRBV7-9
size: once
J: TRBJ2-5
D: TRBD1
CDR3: CASRPTGGAETQYF
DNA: TGTGCCAGCAGGCCAACAGGGGGCGCCGAGACCCAGTACTTC

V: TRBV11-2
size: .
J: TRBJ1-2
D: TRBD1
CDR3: CASSLARTGYYGYTF
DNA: TGTGCCAGCAGCTTAGCCCGGACAGGCTACTATGGCTACACCTTC

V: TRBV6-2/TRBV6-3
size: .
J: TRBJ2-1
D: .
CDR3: CASSVGGPNEQFF
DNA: TGTGCCAGCAGTGTAGGAGGGCCGAATGAGCAGTTCTTC

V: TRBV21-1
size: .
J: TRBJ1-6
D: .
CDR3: CASSKGTGPPLHF
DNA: TGTGCCAGCAGCAAAGGAACAGGGCCACCCCTCCACTTT

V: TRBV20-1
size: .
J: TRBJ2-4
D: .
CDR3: CSASFGNGKNIQYF
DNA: TGCAGTGCTAGTTTCGGTAATGGCAAAAACATTCAGTACTTC

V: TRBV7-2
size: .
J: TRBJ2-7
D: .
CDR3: CASSLISVYEQYF
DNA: TGTGCCAGCAGCTTAATCTCAGTCTACGAGCAGTACTTC

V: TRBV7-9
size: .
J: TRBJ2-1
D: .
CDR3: CASSLAYGDEQFF
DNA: TGTGCCAGCAGCTTAGCGTACGGGGATGAGCAGTTCTTC

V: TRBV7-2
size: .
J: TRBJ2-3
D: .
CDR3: CASSLNGISTDTQYF
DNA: TGTGCCAGCAGCTTAAACGGGATTAGCACAGATACGCAGTATTTT

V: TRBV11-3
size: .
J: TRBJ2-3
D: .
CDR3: CASSLGRGRRKDTQYF
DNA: TGTGCCAGCAGCTTAGGCAGGGGACGGCGGAAAGATACGCAGTATTTT